These 21 T cell receptor beta chains share one sample of origin, sequenced in a study of cytomegalovirus exposure and HLA in healthy donors. The PCR had 60 Vbeta and 13 Jbeta primers. Here immunoSEQ multiplex PCR was the method, and the copy in TCRdb shows in-frame clones only, minus some. The data hold about 57,000 clones, with approximately 75% observed a single time. Sequencing was done on a sample of PBMCs. Every receptor here comes from a man aged 25 to 45 in good health and CMV-seropositive.

CDR3 sequence: CASSFLGLGSGNTIYF. The CDR3 nucleotides read TGTGCCAGCAGTTTCCTGGGCTTGGGCTCTGGAAACACCATATATTTT. The rearrangement uses TRBV28 and TRBJ1-3; D unclear. CDR3 length: 16 amino acids. Per germline, CDR1 MDHEN and CDR2 SYDVKM. Trimming pared 3 bases from V and 0 bases from J, leaving 12 bases between.

This rearrangement joins TRBV4-3 to TRBJ1-6; D is perhaps TRBD1 (5 bases). Germline lookup yields CDR1 LGHNA and CDR2 YSLEER. The CDR3 spans 17 residues. The V gene lost 0 bases and the J gene lost 8 bases, with 17 bases spanning the gap. The CDR3 DNA sequence: TGCGCCAGCAGCCAAGATCTTGCGGGGGGGAGAGATTCACCCCTCCACTTT. Its translation: CASSQDLAGGRDSPLHF.

The chain joins TRBV30 to TRBJ2-5, with 10 bases that match TRBD2. In germline, CDR1 is GTSNPN, CDR2 SVGIG (reference sequence). Losses at the gene ends were 2 bases for V and 7 bases for J; bases not matched to a gene: 10. This CDR3 comprises 15 residues. The CDR3 region is CAWSISGGSSGTQYF. In DNA, the CDR3 is TGTGCCTGGAGTATTAGCGGGGGGTCCTCGGGGACCCAGTACTTC.

The rearrangement links TRBV7-2 to TRBJ2-4; TRBD2 agrees at 8 bases. This CDR3 is built from 13 residues. Germline-derived CDR1 and CDR2 are SGHTA and FQGNSA. After removal of 8 bases from V and 7 bases from J, the junction contained 7 bases not matched to a gene. The DNA of the CDR3 is TGTGCCAGCCGACCCGGGGGGGCCAACATTCAGTACTTC. Encoded protein: CASRPGGANIQYF.

J is TRBJ2-5 and V is TRBV10-3; 10 bases agree with TRBD2. With V trimmed by 5 bases and J by 5 bases, 5 bases remained unmatched. CDR3 size: 14 residues. From germline, CDR1 is ENHRY and CDR2 SYGVKD. The CDR3 DNA sequence: TGTGCCATCAGTAGCGGGGGGGCGGCTGAGACCCAGTACTTC. Protein product: CAISSGGAAETQYF.

The chain couples TRBV11-3 to TRBJ2-1, with TRBD2 as a possible D gene (6 bases). The CDR3 extends over 15 amino acids. Germline-derived CDR1 and CDR2 are SGHNT and YENEEA. V lost 1 base, J lost 7 bases, and 14 bases lay in between. CDR3 residues: CASSLGRVGRNEQFF. The DNA of the CDR3 is TGTGCCAGCAGCTTAGGGAGGGTTGGGAGGAATGAGCAGTTCTTC.

The chain joins TRBV7-9 to TRBJ1-2; D remains unclear. Germline-derived CDR1 and CDR2 are SEHNR and FQNEAQ (reference sequence). The CDR3 sequence is 13 residues long. V was cut by 1 base and J by 8 bases, with 11 bases left in between. CDR3 amino acids: CASSLGWAGGYTF. The DNA of the CDR3 is TGTGCCAGCAGCTTAGGTTGGGCTGGGGGCTACACCTTC. Full variable domain (rest looked up from reference TRBV7-9 and TRBJ1-2): DTGVSQNPRHKITKRGQNVTFRCDPISEHNRLYWYRQTLGQGPEFLTYFQNEAQLEKSRLLSDRFSAERPKGSFSTLEIQRTEQGDSAMYLCASSLGWAGGYTFGSGTRLTVV.

The chain has TRBV7-9 and TRBJ2-1; TRBD2 agrees at 7 bases. Losses at the gene ends were 5 bases for V and 4 bases for J; bases not matched to a gene: 5. The CDR3 totals 14 residues. Germline V gene lookup returns CDR1 SEHNR and CDR2 FQNEAQ (reference sequence). In DNA form, the CDR3 reads TGTGCCAGCAGCCTAAGCGGGGTGTACAATGAGCAGTTCTTC. This gives the protein CASSLSGVYNEQFF.

The rearrangement joins TRBV30 to TRBJ1-5; D ambiguous. Trimming removed 0 bases from V and 5 bases from J, with 8 bases in between. CDR1 is GTSNPN and CDR2 is SVGIG in the germline V gene (reference sequence). This CDR3 is built from 13 residues. The CDR3 sequence is CAWSVGGHQPQHF. The CDR3 DNA follows: TGTGCCTGGAGTGTAGGAGGACATCAGCCCCAGCATTTT.

V is TRBV9 and J is TRBJ2-4; TRBD1 aligns across 9 bases. The trim removed 4 bases at V and 8 bases at J, leaving 7 bases unmatched. The CDR3 covers 14 residues. CDR1 SGDLS and CDR2 YYNGEE come from the germline V gene. The CDR3 reads CASSPGTGRHIQYF. The DNA of the CDR3 is TGTGCCAGCAGCCCTGGGACAGGGAGGCACATTCAGTACTTC.

This clone turned up a few times. The rearrangement links TRBV5-4 to TRBJ1-1; 10 nucleotides line up with TRBD1. There are 16 residues in the CDR3. Germline lookup yields CDR1 SGHNT and CDR2 YYREEE (reference sequence). The V and J ends lost 4 bases and 0 bases, in that order; junction bases with no gene match: 6. CDR3 residues: CASSGGTGDMNTEAFF. CDR3 in DNA: TGTGCCAGCAGCGGGGGGACAGGGGATATGAACACTGAAGCTTTCTTT.

The gene calls are TRBV19 and TRBJ2-5; D is unclear. Trimming removed 0 bases from V and 1 base from J, with 6 bases in between. Germline-derived CDR1 and CDR2 are LNHDA and SQIVND (reference sequence). This CDR3 spans 14 amino acids. The CDR3 coding sequence is TGTGCCAGTAGTATAGATCGCAGCCAAGAGACCCAGTACTTC. Its protein is CASSIDRSQETQYF. The entire variable domain, with the rest obtained from reference TRBV19 and TRBJ2-5, is as follows: DGGITQSPKYLFRKEGQNVTLSCEQNLNHDAMYWYRQDPGQGLRLIYYSQIVNDFQKGDIAEGYSVSREKKESFPLTVTSAQKNPTAFYLCASSIDRSQETQYFGPGTRLLVL.

The chain recombines TRBV29-1 with TRBJ2-1; 7 bases match TRBD2. J was trimmed by 4 bases and V by 6 bases; bases with no gene match: 15. This CDR3 has 16 amino acids. The germline CDR1 and CDR2 sequences are SQVTM and ANQGSEA. Here the CDR3 reads CSVVPGPAGTYNEQFF. The CDR3 nucleotides read TGCAGCGTCGTCCCCGGGCCAGCGGGGACTTACAATGAGCAGTTCTTC.

This clone was picked up one time. The rearrangement uses TRBV5-4 and TRBJ2-1; 15 positions agree with TRBD2. The CDR3 is 15 residues long. V lost 4 bases, J lost 7 bases, and 3 bases stayed unmatched. Germline CDR1 reads SGHNT; CDR2 reads YYREEE (reference sequence). This CDR3 is CASSRGLAGGNEQFF. The CDR3 DNA reads as TGTGCCAGCAGCCGGGGACTAGCGGGGGGAAATGAGCAGTTCTTC.

In its sample, this clone was seen once. The CDR3 sequence: CASSRGGPGGSYGYTF. CDR3 DNA sequence: TGTGCCAGCAGCCGGGGAGGTCCAGGGGGAAGCTATGGCTACACCTTC. V gene TRBV5-4 combines with J gene TRBJ1-2; 7 nucleotides match TRBD1. The CDR3 loop spans 16 amino acids. The V segment lost 4 bases and the J segment 4 bases; nucleotides outside the gene matches: 13. Germline V gene lookup returns CDR1 SGHNT and CDR2 YYREEE (reference sequence).

In this sample, this clone turned up once. J is TRBJ1-3 and V is TRBV7-2; D gene ambiguous. Germline V CDR1 and CDR2: SGHTA, FQGNSA. CDR3 length: 13 residues. V dropped 5 bases and J dropped 3 bases, with 8 bases sitting between them. The CDR3 loop is CASSAYSGNTIYF. In DNA form, the CDR3 reads TGTGCCAGCAGCGCATATAGTGGAAACACCATATATTTT. Combining the CDR3 with reference TRBV7-2 and TRBJ1-3 gives the whole variable domain GAGVSQSPSNKVTEKGKDVELRCDPISGHTALYWYRQSLGQGLEFLIYFQGNSAPDKSGLPSDRFSAERTGGSVSTLTIQRTQQEDSAVYLCASSAYSGNTIYFGEGSWLTVV.

On this clone: Mismatch with germline at one junction end may stem from a read error. The genes are TRBV4-3 and TRBJ2-6; TRBD2 is a possible D gene (6 bases). The germline V gene encodes CDR1 LGHNA and CDR2 YSLEER. This CDR3 has 16 residues. The CDR3 DNA sequence: TGCGCCAGCAGTCAAGCCGGAGGGAGAGGGGCCAACGTCCTGACTTTC. Its translation: CASSQAGGRGANVLTF.

This chain uses TRBV28 with TRBJ1-2; TRBD1 matches 8 bases. The V and J ends lost 6 bases and 7 bases, in that order; junction bases with no gene match: 7. The CDR3 loop spans 13 amino acids. Per germline, CDR1 MDHEN and CDR2 SYDVKM. For the CDR3, the DNA is TGTGCCAGCAGCCTCGCAGGGGGCAGTGGCTACACCTTC. Translation: CASSLAGGSGYTF.

This clone was counted between two and nine times. The rearrangement uses TRBV7-2 and TRBJ1-6; 7 bases are shared with TRBD1. The CDR3 covers 17 residues. Germline trimming cut 7 bases from V and 8 bases from J; bases unmatched to any gene: 17. Germline V lookup: CDR1 SGHTA, CDR2 FQGNSA. CDR3 sequence: CASIRGPLGQEDSPLHF. As DNA, the CDR3 is TGTGCCAGCATTCGGGGACCCTTAGGACAGGAAGATTCACCCCTCCACTTT.

The rearrangement joins TRBV4-3 to TRBJ1-2; D is unclear. The CDR3 covers 15 residues. Germline values: CDR1 LGHNA, CDR2 YSLEER. V lost 0 bases to trimming and J lost 0 bases, with 8 bases between them. CDR3 in amino acids: CASSQEPRANYGYTF. The CDR3 DNA is TGCGCCAGCAGCCAAGAACCGAGAGCTAACTATGGCTACACCTTC.

The chain combines TRBV5-4 with TRBJ2-5, with 8 bases identical to TRBD2. This CDR3 spans 13 amino acids. The germline CDR1 and CDR2 sequences are SGHNT and YYREEE (reference sequence). V shed 2 bases and J 4 bases; nucleotides not matched to a gene: 1. The CDR3 DNA sequence: TGTGCCAGCAGCTTCGGGGGGGGAGAGACCCAGTACTTC. Amino acids: CASSFGGGETQYF.